The 18 T cell receptor beta chains in this list originate from one sample, sequenced in a study of regulatory T cells in long-lasting Graves disease. Indicated time point: newly diagnosed GD, antithyroid drugs for less than 3 months. The authors made the TCR library using RNA they extracted from PBMCs. Arm-PCR of CDR3 regions and iRepertoire HTBI primers were the basis on which TCR beta libraries were built. A single record per CDR3 protein comes from TCRdb applying MiXCR to the multiplex PCR reads. The data contain 300,000 to 450,000 distinct CDR3 sequences, 15% of them singletons. The material sequenced was peripheral blood mononuclear cells (PBMCs), taken at new diagnosis, from a patient treated with antithyroid drugs. The source of these receptors is a female donor with Graves disease.

This clonotype was picked up many times. The V and J genes are TRBV12-3 or TRBV12-4 and TRBJ2-7; D is possibly TRBD2 (6 bases). The CDR3 loop spans 14 amino acids. V dropped 6 bases and J dropped 2 bases, with 14 bases sitting between them. The CDR3 here is CASRRTIGTYEQYF. The CDR3 bases are TGTGCCAGCAGACGGACTATCGGGACCTACGAGCAGTACTTC.

Details on this clonotype: A much larger clone lies a single base off, so this may be a read error. The chain employs TRBV20-1 and TRBJ1-1, with 7 bases aligning to TRBD1. The CDR3 runs to 14 residues. Germline CDR1 and CDR2: DFQATT and SNEGSKA (reference sequence). CDR3: CSAIGDSGNTEASF. CDR3 DNA: TGCAGTGCTATAGGGGACAGTGGGAACACTGAAGCTTCCTTT.

A few counts support this clonotype. A clone one base away is much larger, so this may be a read error. V is TRBV20-1 and J is TRBJ2-5; D gene uncertain. Trimming took off 6 bases at V and 5 bases at J, with 16 bases between the two ends. The germline V gene has CDR1 DFQATT and CDR2 SNEGSKA (reference sequence). The CDR3 contains 13 residues. The CDR3 region is CSAPGPGGETQYF. The CDR3 nucleotides read TGCAGTGCCCCGGGCCCGGGTGGGGAGACCCAGTACTTC.

This clonotype showed up many times. V gene TRBV12-3 or TRBV12-4 combines with J gene TRBJ1-1; D might be TRBD1 (5 bases). Trimming cost V 1 base and J 5 bases, with 17 bases left between them. The CDR3 is made up of 16 amino acids. The CDR3 coding sequence is TGTGCCAGCAGTTTAGGAAATGCGGCAGGGTGGACTGAAGCTTTCTTT. Amino acid sequence: CASSLGNAAGWTEAFF.

Only a few counts were recorded for this clonotype. The chain carries TRBV4-1 and TRBJ2-7, with TRBD1 matching over 7 bases. The CDR3 extends over 14 amino acids. V trimming: 1 base; J trimming: 2 bases; junction bases outside the gene matches: 2. Germline CDR1 reads MGHRA; CDR2 reads YSYEKL. DNA of the CDR3: TGCGCCAGCAGCCAAGGGGACAGAACCTACGAGCAGTACTTC. Translating it yields CASSQGDRTYEQYF.

This clonotype was counted at least ten times. The V call is TRBV20-1, the J call TRBJ1-1, with TRBD1 matching over 8 bases. CDR3 length: 18 residues. The junction had 21 bases not matched to a gene; V was cut back by 3 bases and J by 6 bases. Germline values: CDR1 DFQATT, CDR2 SNEGSKA (reference sequence). The CDR3 protein is CSASGSSLKRQGLAEAFF. CDR3 nucleotide sequence: TGCAGTGCTAGTGGTAGCTCTTTGAAACGACAGGGGTTAGCTGAAGCTTTCTTT.

This clonotype showed up just a few times. The rearrangement uses TRBV4-3 and TRBJ1-3; TRBD1 matches at 7 bases. The CDR3 has 17 amino acids. V shed 4 bases, J shed 0 bases, and the junction held 9 bases outside the gene matches. Germline CDR1 reads LGHNA; CDR2 reads YSLEER. The CDR3 loop reads CASSPRTGDSSGNTIYF. The DNA for the CDR3 is TGCGCCAGCAGCCCCCGGACAGGCGATAGCTCTGGAAACACCATATATTTT.

This clonotype was seen many times. The chain combines TRBV20-1 with TRBJ2-2; 13 bases fit TRBD2. The CDR3 totals 15 residues. J lost 6 bases, V lost 4 bases, and 5 bases had no gene match. Germline assignment: CDR1 DFQATT and CDR2 SNEGSKA (reference sequence). CDR3 coding DNA: TGCAGTGCTACCAGACTAGCGGGAGGAGCCGGGGAGCTGTTTTTT. It specifies CSATRLAGGAGELFF.

This clonotype was counted at least ten times. The rearrangement uses TRBV5-1 and TRBJ1-2; D gene ambiguous. Germline CDR1 reads SGHRS; CDR2 reads YFSETQ. The CDR3 sequence is 13 residues long. Trimming stripped 5 bases from V and 6 bases from J, with 14 bases between. The CDR3 loop reads CASRTGGKHGYTF. The CDR3 coding sequence is TGCGCCAGCAGGACGGGCGGAAAGCATGGCTACACCTTC.

This clonotype was recorded at least ten times. J is TRBJ2-7 and V is TRBV9, with 7 bases fitting TRBD1. Germline loops: CDR1 SGDLS, CDR2 YYNGEE. The CDR3 consists of 14 residues. The ends lost 0 bases at V and 1 base at J; junction bases unmatched: 1. In DNA form, the CDR3 reads TGTGCCAGCAGCGTAGGGGGACAGTCCTACGAGCAGTACTTC. It translates to CASSVGGQSYEQYF.

This clonotype was seen repeatedly, ten times or more. This sequence joins TRBV20-1 and TRBJ2-7; 11 bases match TRBD1. V dropped 2 bases and J dropped 3; count of bases not matched to a gene: 3. Germline-derived CDR1 and CDR2 are DFQATT and SNEGSKA (reference sequence). The CDR3 covers 14 residues. CDR3 region: CSARRTGGVYEQYF. CDR3 nucleotides: TGCAGTGCTAGACGGACAGGGGGCGTCTACGAGCAGTACTTC.

This clonotype was observed many times. At one end, the junction sequence differs from germline, possibly due to a read error. V usage is TRBV7-2 and J usage is TRBJ2-7; 7 bases are a match to TRBD2. The germline V gene encodes CDR1 SGHTA and CDR2 FQGNSA. CDR3 length: 12 amino acids. CDR3 coding DNA: TGTGCCAGCAGCTTAGTGGGCGGGAGCGCATGGTTC. It translates to CASSLVGGSAWF.

This clonotype has a count of ten or more. The chain combines TRBV7-9 with TRBJ2-7; TRBD2 aligns across 8 bases. The CDR3 runs to 15 residues. V lost 6 bases, J lost 3 bases, and 10 bases stayed unmatched. Germline V CDR1 and CDR2: SEHNR, FQNEAQ (reference sequence). In DNA, the CDR3 is TGTGCCAGCAGGATTAGCGGGAACTCATTCTACGAGCAGTACTTC. Its protein product is CASRISGNSFYEQYF.

This clonotype was recorded a few times. The J gene is TRBJ2-7, the V gene TRBV27, with 7 nucleotides matching TRBD1. The length of the CDR3 is 14 residues. The junction had 11 bases not matched to a gene; V was cut back by 6 bases and J by 6 bases. Germline V CDR1 and CDR2: MNHEY, SMNVEV (reference sequence). The CDR3 DNA is TGTGCCAGCAGCCCTACCGGGACAGAAGGCGAGCAGTACTTC. Amino acid sequence: CASSPTGTEGEQYF.

Ten or more counts support this clonotype. This chain joins TRBV29-1 and TRBJ1-4; 7 bases map to TRBD1. V was pared by 7 bases and J by 8 bases, with 10 bases of the junction left unmatched. Germline CDR1 is SQVTM and CDR2 is ANQGSEA. The CDR3 is 13 residues long. The CDR3 DNA reads TGCAGCGCCCTCCGGGACAGCAGCGAAAAACTGTTTTTT. It is translated as CSALRDSSEKLFF.

This clonotype was counted at least ten times. The gene calls are TRBV7-2 and TRBJ2-1; no firm D call. V was pared by 1 base and J by 4 bases, with 14 bases between. Germline-derived CDR1 and CDR2 are SGHTA and FQGNSA. The CDR3 consists of 16 residues. The CDR3 DNA reads as TGTGCCAGCAGCTTAGGTCTCAGTCCACGGTACAATGAGCAGTTCTTC. Translated: CASSLGLSPRYNEQFF.

This clonotype has a count of ten or more. J is TRBJ1-4 and V is TRBV13, with 8 bases lining up with TRBD1. V shed 4 bases and J 5 bases; nucleotides not matched to a gene: 6. Germline V gene data show CDR1 as PRHDT and CDR2 as FYEKMQ (reference sequence). The CDR3 sequence is 15 residues long. CDR3 in amino acids: CASSSRTGNNEKLFF. DNA of the CDR3: TGTGCCAGCAGCTCCCGGACAGGGAACAATGAAAAACTGTTTTTT. The whole variable domain, remainder taken from reference TRBV13 and TRBJ1-4, is AAGVIQSPRHLIKEKRETATLKCYPIPRHDTVYWYQQGPGQDPQFLISFYEKMQSDKGSIPDRFSAQQFSDYHSELNMSSLELGDSALYFCASSSRTGNNEKLFFGSGTQLSVL.

The V gene is TRBV4-1, the J gene TRBJ2-2, with TRBD2 identical over 16 bases. Trimming at V came to 1 base and at J to 4 bases, leaving 6 bases not matched to a gene. Germline V gives CDR1 MGHRA, CDR2 YSYEKL. CDR3 length: 19 amino acids. This CDR3 is CASSQVGLAGGPSTGELFF. The CDR3 bases are TGCGCCAGCAGCCAAGTGGGACTAGCGGGGGGGCCTAGCACCGGGGAGCTGTTTTTT.